This TCR beta chain was profiled in a study of cytomegalovirus exposure and HLA in healthy donors (dated by TCRdb to the late 2010s). A note on the overall study: In an earlier analysis of under 600 of the donors, 276 Gb of sequence data and 117 million unique TCR beta sequences from 150 million to 200 million T cells were reported. An early release covering more than 500 HLA-typed donors comprised approximately 290 gigabases of sequencing data and tens of millions of unique TCR sequences. Of the roughly 400 genotyped donors, about 80% fell in the genetic ancestry cluster associated with self-reported Caucasian donors. The study aimed to test whether signatures of past pathogen exposure could be identified by cataloging public T cell receptors. The study profiled the T cell repertoires of 500 to 800 subjects by immunosequencing and related them to cytomegalovirus serostatus. Along with the approximately 700-subject first cohort, a separate validation cohort of about 110 different subjects was used. The study combined high-throughput TCR immunosequencing, statistical association of individual TCRs with disease status, and machine learning to predict cytomegalovirus infection status. A later analysis re-analyzed previously published TCR beta repertoires from 660 or so donors and added high-resolution HLA genotyping to study TCR occurrence patterns. The later analysis used no new phenotypic data to find candidate immune exposures, relying instead on TCR beta sequences and their occurrence across donors. In an earlier analysis of a few hundred of the donors, high-throughput TCR beta sequencing was used to judge whether each TCR beta V gene segment behaved as functional or pseudogenic. Alongside the repertoire data, information on donor age, sex, ethnicity and CMV serostatus was compiled. A later genetic analysis took genome-wide SNP genotypes for about 55% of the roughly 670 donors and used that subset as a discovery cohort. Every discovery cohort repertoire had been produced on one sequencing platform. HLA typing covered class I and class II loci at four-digit resolution. The number of donors typed differed by locus, with roughly 629-640 for A, B, C, DRB1 and DQB1, around 500 for DQA1, 600 to 610 for DPA1, and 472 for DPB1. Because of strong linkage in the cohort, five DR-DQ haplotypes were treated as single units for association and clustering. Among around 400 genotyped donors of the cohort, an average of around 250,000 unique TCR beta nucleotide sequences was sequenced per donor, of which approximately 18% were non-productive.

Findings and caveats that apply to the study as a whole: Linkage disequilibrium might explain the correlated functional status among segregating V segments, but an unknown experimental factor could not be excluded. In a later analysis, several top co-occurrence clusters were reported to appear linked to parvovirus B19, influenza, CMV and Epstein-Barr virus. Sequencing depth was assumed to be roughly uniform across donors in the presence/absence analyses, though that assumption may not hold. A further reported finding was that TCR beta sequences accurately predicted the HLA-A and HLA-B alleles for most subjects in the first cohort. In both the original and validation cohorts, the classifier was reported to diagnose cytomegalovirus status with high specificity and sensitivity. Across donors, most TCR sequences were observed very rarely, whereas some public TCRs were present in many individuals. Because HLA typing was unavailable for some donors at each locus, only the typed subset was used in association tests. CMV serostatus was the only immune exposure information available for the cohort. A later analysis found that HLA-associated TCR beta chains were more clonally expanded and had lower generation probabilities than equally common non-associated chains. Because counts were too low, roughly 18 rarely observed V segments, including chromosome 9 orphons, were left out of the earlier analysis of about 500 of the donors. When HLA alleles, especially DR and DQ, strongly co-occurred, attributing TCR associations to individual alleles was difficult. A total of 150 to 200 TCR beta chains were listed by the study as associated with cytomegalovirus. Because the 87-base-pair reads could not distinguish some IMGT-functional V segments, including TRBV6-2 and TRBV6-3, those segments were excluded. A later genetic analysis reported fewer N-insertions in productive TCRs among donors in an Asian-associated ancestry cluster than the roughly 700-donor mean. In this cohort, only TCR beta chains were sequenced, and detectable features were limited by the absence of alpha or paired-chain data. In a later analysis, most CMV-associated TCR beta chains were found to appear HLA-restricted, with HLA associations seemingly driven largely by CMV exposure. In a later analysis, 16,951 TCR beta sequences were associated with specific HLA alleles at a false discovery rate of 0.05. According to the authors, the approach could potentially be generalized to other disease states and immunological phenotypes. In an earlier analysis of more than 450 of the donors, most TCR beta V segments were observed in productive rearrangements about 87% or about 30% of the time, broadly matching IMGT annotations. In a later analysis, the rate of TCR association differed among HLA loci, with DRB1 alleles having the most associated TCRs and HLA-C alleles having the fewest. In a later genetic analysis, a missense DCLRE1C variant was associated with V-gene and J-gene trimming of TCR beta chains, and the association was replicated in an independent cohort. A group of highly shared sequence variants was considered likely to be a technical artifact of the sequencing pipeline. In vitro tests confirmed that a few of the cytomegalovirus-associated TCR beta chains recognize cytomegalovirus antigens.

The library relied on the immunoSEQ multiplex PCR assay. For the multiplex PCR, a mixture combining 60 forward primers for TCR Vbeta segments and 13 reverse primers for TCR Jbeta segments was used. The CDR3 region of rearranged TCR beta genes was amplified from genomic DNA with a multiplex PCR assay. On the Illumina HiSeq System, the amplified TCR beta libraries were sequenced as 87-base-pair reads. Under the source paper's analysis protocol: A later analysis tallied tens of millions of unique TCR beta chains across the 666 repertoires, and some 10 million of those chains were shared by two or more donors. To remove PCR and sequencing errors, raw reads were error-corrected and collapsed into unique sequences using a nearest-neighbor algorithm that merged closely related sequences. Alignment of CDR3 sequences to IMGT reference sequences was used to assign V, D and J gene segments. For a sequence to be retained, a match of at least six nucleotides to both a V gene segment and a J gene segment was required. Rearrangements were classified as productive when the CDR3 lacked stop codons and remained in frame with V and J, and all other rearrangements were classified as non-productive. Following IMGT convention, CDR3 was defined as the stretch from the second conserved V-encoded cysteine up to the conserved J-encoded phenylalanine. Sequences without an unambiguous match to a single V gene segment were excluded from the earlier analysis of a few hundred of the donors. An earlier analysis of a few hundred of the donors classified V segments as functional when productive rearrangements were above 56.7% and as segregating when the standard deviation between donors was above 5%. To diagnose cytomegalovirus status from the catalog of TCR beta chain sequences, a statistical classification framework was built. V and J gene assignment, in a later analysis, came from comparing TCR nucleotide sequences with IMGT/GENE-DB human TR gene sequences. A later analysis assigned CDR3 sequences and most-parsimonious VDJ recombination scenarios with the TCRdist pipeline. In a later analysis, each TCR beta chain was defined by its CDR3 amino acid sequence together with its V-gene family, and reads without a unique V-gene family were excluded. A later analysis removed 550 to 700 highly shared, low-generation-probability nucleotide sequences to deal with suspected cross-contamination and a sequencing artifact. A later analysis calculated a clonal expansion index for each public chain from normalized within-repertoire ranks of inferred template counts. In a later analysis, generation probabilities were computed with a VDJ recombination model fitted to out-of-frame rearrangements, and the resulting probabilities were checked against IGoR. A later analysis scored TCR-TCR, TCR-HLA and TCR-CMV co-occurrence with hypergeometric tests, applying a repertoire-size bias correction to TCR pairs. In a later analysis, false discovery rates were estimated by permuting HLA or CMV assignments 20 times. In a later analysis, co-occurring TCRs were grouped using DBSCAN, and TCRdist sequence similarity was added for clustering within HLA-allele-positive subsets. Co-occurrence clustering excluded repertoires with fewer than 30,000 or more than 120,000 public chains, plus five with anomalous nucleotide sharing. TCRdb mirrors the immuneACCESS table, restricted to in-frame sequences. Some clones are absent from its copies; in checked studies, under half trace to an unresolved V gene, and the reason for the others is unknown. D and trimming come from the DNA, and the V and J calls and clone size come from that table. The sample table holds about 190,000 clones, of which approximately 85% were seen once. Approximately 2% of the sample belongs to the ten largest clones.

Note on this clone: Its antigen is unknown. Per-base qualities were not stored, and no clone one base away is much larger.

From the cysteine up to the phenylalanine, the CDR3 has a length of 15 residues. The DNA shown is the 45-base CDR3, in frame from base 1. According to the germline V gene, CDR1 reads SGHAT and CDR2 reads FQNNGV. From V the trimming removes 4 bases and from J it removes 2 bases, while the gene matches leave 7 bases of the junction unaccounted for. The cohort consisted of hundreds of healthy bone marrow donors. At the time of sampling, every cohort member was nominally healthy, though immune exposures that went unrecorded were likely present. The donor was CMV seronegative and was included in the group of about 400 seronegative cohort members. Every donor gave a peripheral blood sample, and the peripheral blood mononuclear cells from that sample were used for TCR beta sequencing. The Qiagen DNeasy Blood Extraction Kit was used to extract genomic DNA from the blood cell samples.

Recombination joined TRBV11-2 with TRBJ2-5; 7 nucleotides in the junction match TRBD1. The TCR sequence derives from a man younger than 30 in good health and CMV-seronegative. Material: PBMCs. DNA sequence: TGTGCCAGCAGCTCCCCCGGGACAGTGCAAGAGACCCAGTACTTC. It encodes CASSSPGTVQETQYF. This CDR3, with the reference TRBV11-2 and TRBJ2-5 proteins standing in past its ends, gives the full variable domain EAGVAQSPRYKIIEKRQSVAFWCNPISGHATLYWYQQILGQGPKLLIQFQNNGVVDDSQLPKDRFSAERLKGVDSTLKIQPAKLEDSAVYLCASSSPGTVQETQYFGPGTRLLVL.